The 30 T cell receptor beta chains presented below share a single source sample, sequenced in a study of OX40 agonist ivuxolimab in advanced cancers. Produced via immunoSEQ multiplex PCR; TCRdb's table is partial and in-frame only. Of approximately 9,300 clones listed, roughly 90% were seen once; the top ten hold over 10%. Here the sequenced sample was CD4+ or CD8+ T cells sorted from blood, taken in a trial of the OX40 agonist ivuxolimab. All receptors come from an adult with an advanced solid tumor such as melanoma, head and neck, liver or kidney cancer.

This clone has only a few counts. The V call is TRBV25-1, the J call TRBJ1-6; D may be TRBD1 (6 bases). Germline V gene data show CDR1 as MGHDK and CDR2 as SYGVNS. Trimming stripped 4 bases from V and 10 bases from J, with 14 bases between. This CDR3 spans 14 amino acids. The CDR3 spells CASSGPTGLSPLHF. The CDR3 region has the DNA TGTGCCAGCAGTGGCCCGACAGGTTTATCACCCCTCCACTTT.

This chain connects TRBV19 to TRBJ1-3, with a weak D call TRBD1 (6 bases). CDR1 and CDR2 from the germline V gene are LNHDA and SQIVND (reference sequence). This CDR3 has 18 amino acids. The germline V and J ends were trimmed by 7 bases and 0 bases, with 22 bases remaining between them. The CDR3 protein is CASTARGTGIGSGNTIYF. The DNA for the CDR3 is TGTGCCAGTACCGCGAGGGGGACGGGAATTGGCTCTGGAAACACCATATATTTT.

The V and J genes are TRBV7-9 and TRBJ2-6; D possibly matches TRBD1 or TRBD2 (5 bases each). This CDR3 region has 16 residues. Trimming took 3 bases from V and 4 from J, leaving 13 bases between them. Per the germline V gene, CDR1 is SEHNR and CDR2 is FQNEAQ (reference sequence). The CDR3 DNA follows: TGTGCCAGCAGCTTCGGGACCGCAGGAGGGGCCAACGTCCTGACTTTC. It translates to CASSFGTAGGANVLTF.

This clone was found once. CDR3 nucleotides: TGTGCCAGCAGCCGTCGGGCGGGAGGGCCAGGTAATGAGCAGTTCTTC. Translation: CASSRRAGGPGNEQFF. This chain links TRBV4-2 with TRBJ2-1; 9 nucleotides match TRBD2. Germline-derived CDR1 and CDR2 are LGHNA and YNFKEQ. The length of the CDR3 is 16 residues. V gave up 4 bases and J gave up 7 bases; unmatched junction bases: 11.

The chain combines TRBV2 with TRBJ2-5; D tentatively fits TRBD1 or TRBD2 (5 bases each). The CDR3 is 14 residues long. V was cut by 4 bases and J by 7 bases, with 16 bases left in between. Germline V gene lookup returns CDR1 SNHLY and CDR2 FYNNEI. This CDR3 is CASSAGPARATQYF. CDR3 coding DNA: TGTGCCAGCAGTGCGGGACCAGCTAGGGCGACCCAGTACTTC.

The chain carries TRBV18 and TRBJ1-1; D is perhaps TRBD1 (5 bases). Per germline, CDR1 KGHSH and CDR2 LQKENI. There are 14 residues in the CDR3. V lost 1 base, J lost 1 base, and 7 bases lay in between. CDR3 nucleotide sequence: TGTGCCAGCTCACCACGGGGCCGGAACACTGAAGCTTTCTTT. Its translation: CASSPRGRNTEAFF.

The chain links TRBV2 to TRBJ2-6; TRBD1 is a possible D gene (6 bases). The germline V and J ends were trimmed by 7 bases and 0 bases, with 13 bases remaining between them. Per germline, CDR1 SNHLY and CDR2 FYNNEI. The CDR3 has 16 residues. CDR3 protein: CASTDSPVSGANVLTF. As DNA, the CDR3 is TGTGCCAGCACGGACAGTCCAGTCTCTGGGGCCAACGTCCTGACTTTC.

The chain employs TRBV28 and TRBJ2-7; 9 nucleotides align to TRBD2. This CDR3 is 15 amino acids long. Per germline, CDR1 MDHEN and CDR2 SYDVKM. With V trimmed by 5 bases and J by 7 bases, 12 bases remained unmatched. The DNA for the CDR3 is TGTGCCAGCAGTCCACCCGGGACTAGCTATGGGGAGCAGTACTTC. It encodes CASSPPGTSYGEQYF.

The chain combines TRBV7-6 with TRBJ1-4, with TRBD1 as a possible D gene (5 bases). Trimming pared 0 bases from V and 3 bases from J, leaving 8 bases between. The germline CDR1 and CDR2 sequences are SGHVS and FNYEAQ. CDR3 length: 15 residues. The CDR3 is CASSLAGTSNEKLFF. Here the CDR3 DNA reads TGTGCCAGCAGCTTAGCCGGGACTTCTAATGAAAAACTGTTTTTT.

The chain is built from TRBV30 and TRBJ2-5, with D maybe TRBD1 (5 bases). CDR3 length: 14 amino acids. The V gene lost 0 bases and the J gene lost 1 base, with 9 bases spanning the gap. Per the germline V gene, CDR1 is GTSNPN and CDR2 is SVGIG (reference sequence). DNA for the CDR3: TGTGCCTGGAGTGTTAAGGGGTCCCAAGAGACCCAGTACTTC. Amino acids: CAWSVKGSQETQYF.

The chain links TRBV2 to TRBJ2-7; D is perhaps TRBD1 (6 bases). The CDR3 runs to 15 residues. Between the trimmed V and J ends, which lost 6 bases and 5 bases, there was a span of 20 bases. Germline CDR1 and CDR2: SNHLY and FYNNEI. The CDR3 region is CASSDPTGLDNEQYF. In nucleotides, the CDR3 is TGTGCCAGCAGCGATCCTACAGGGTTGGACAACGAGCAGTACTTC.

The rearrangement joins TRBV29-1 to TRBJ1-1; D remains ambiguous. V lost 1 base, J lost 2 bases, and 8 bases lay in between. The CDR3 is 13 amino acids. Germline V CDR1 and CDR2: SQVTM, ANQGSEA. CDR3 sequence reads: CSVEGIYNTEAFF. CDR3 nucleotide sequence: TGCAGCGTTGAAGGTATCTACAACACTGAAGCTTTCTTT.

This clone was detected only a few times. This chain joins TRBV4-1 and TRBJ1-5; a possible D gene is TRBD1 (5 bases). Trimming took off 3 bases at V and 1 base at J, with 13 bases between the two ends. Germline-derived CDR1 and CDR2 are MGHRA and YSYEKL. This CDR3 is built from 16 residues. CDR3 sequence (DNA): TGCGCCAGCAGCCATTACTGGACACGGAGCAATCAGCCCCAGCATTTT. Its translation is CASSHYWTRSNQPQHF.

This clone was counted between two and nine times. The chain uses TRBV10-3 and TRBJ2-3; 10 bases are a match to TRBD2. Germline assignment: CDR1 ENHRY and CDR2 SYGVKD. The CDR3 is 17 amino acids. With V trimmed by 0 bases and J by 7 bases, 10 bases remained unmatched. This CDR3 is CAISESRASGSSHTQYF. The DNA of the CDR3 is TGTGCCATCAGTGAGTCAAGGGCTAGCGGGAGTTCCCATACGCAGTATTTT.

The chain uses TRBV11-2 and TRBJ2-7; D remains ambiguous. Looked up from germline, CDR1 is SGHAT and CDR2 is FQNNGV. With 0 bases removed from V and 6 bases from J, the gap between germline ends came to 15 bases. The CDR3 has 15 residues. For the CDR3, the DNA is TGTGCCAGCAGCTTAGAGCGATACGGATCTCTCGAGCAGTACTTC. It encodes CASSLERYGSLEQYF.

The V gene is TRBV7-2, the J gene TRBJ2-1, with 7 bases aligning to TRBD1. V gave up 1 base and J gave up 0 bases; unmatched junction bases: 0. CDR3 length: 15 amino acids. Germline V CDR1 and CDR2: SGHTA, FQGNSA. Here the CDR3 reads CASSLDRGSYNEQFF. The CDR3 nucleotides read TGTGCCAGCAGCTTAGACAGGGGCTCCTACAATGAGCAGTTCTTC.

This chain uses TRBV30 with TRBJ1-2; no firm D call. CDR3 length equals 14 residues. The germline gives CDR1 GTSNPN, CDR2 SVGIG (reference sequence). V lost 4 bases, J lost 5 bases, and 17 bases lay in between. CDR3 DNA: TGTGCCTGGACACGGAAGGAGGATCGGTATGGCTACACCTTC. Translated, it gives CAWTRKEDRYGYTF.

The CDR3 loop reads CASSPPVGLAGHNEQFF. In nucleotides, the CDR3 is TGTGCCAGCAGCCCCCCAGTGGGTCTAGCGGGCCACAATGAGCAGTTCTTC. This chain connects TRBV7-8 to TRBJ2-1; 8 nucleotides align to TRBD2. V shed 5 bases, J shed 5 bases, and the junction held 14 bases outside the gene matches. In germline, CDR1 is SGHVS, CDR2 FQNEAQ. This CDR3 is built from 17 residues.

The chain recombines TRBV14 with TRBJ2-5, with TRBD1 matching over 12 bases. The DNA end lines up better with TRBJ2-7; the J call may be wrong. The CDR3 runs 18 residues. Looked up from germline, CDR1 is SGHDN and CDR2 is FVKESK. CDR3 sequence reads: CASSQVVGQGANPYEQYF. CDR3 nucleotide sequence: TGTGCCAGCAGCCAAGTAGTGGGACAGGGGGCCAATCCCTACGAGCAGTACTTC.

The chain recombines TRBV7-9 with TRBJ1-1; D is unclear. Trimming stripped 7 bases from V and 4 bases from J, with 10 bases between. The CDR3 runs to 12 residues. CDR1 is SEHNR, CDR2 FQNEAQ, per germline (reference sequence). Here the CDR3 DNA reads TGTGCCAGCACCCCGCCAGTCACTGAAGCTTTCTTT. It is translated as CASTPPVTEAFF.

The chain uses TRBV4-1 and TRBJ2-3; 13 bases line up with TRBD2. The CDR3 contains 17 residues. The V gene end was trimmed by 1 base and the J gene end by 2 bases; junction bases not matched to a gene: 3. The germline V gene has CDR1 MGHRA and CDR2 YSYEKL. The CDR3 protein is CASSQGGLAGSTDTQYF. The CDR3 nucleotides read TGCGCCAGCAGCCAAGGGGGACTAGCGGGATCCACAGATACGCAGTATTTT.

The chain combines TRBV11-3 with TRBJ2-5, with 9 bases aligning to TRBD1. With V trimmed by 5 bases and J by 5 bases, 3 bases remained unmatched. CDR1 is SGHNT and CDR2 is YENEEA in the germline V gene. The CDR3 runs 13 residues. The CDR3 DNA follows: TGTGCCAGCAGCGGGACAGGGATTGAGACCCAGTACTTC. This codes for CASSGTGIETQYF.

The V call is TRBV2, the J call TRBJ2-5, with D uncertain. This CDR3 region has 11 residues. V was cut by 4 bases and J by 5 bases, with 5 bases left in between. Germline-derived CDR1 and CDR2 are SNHLY and FYNNEI. CDR3 coding DNA: TGTGCCAGCAGTGTACGGGAGACCCAGTACTTC. This sequence encodes CASSVRETQYF.

This chain links TRBV14 with TRBJ2-2, with no clear D. The V and J ends lost 5 bases and 7 bases respectively, with 8 bases between them. The CDR3 sequence is 12 residues long. CDR1 SGHDN and CDR2 FVKESK come from the germline V gene. The CDR3 reads CASSKAGGELFF. The CDR3 bases are TGTGCCAGCAGCAAGGCAGGCGGGGAGCTGTTTTTT.

This chain links TRBV6-5 with TRBJ2-2; a weak D match, TRBD2 (6 bases). Germline V gene lookup returns CDR1 MNHEY and CDR2 SVGAGI. Deletions cut 8 bases from V and 3 bases from J, with 13 bases between. The CDR3 extends over 14 amino acids. The CDR3 is CASLGTLDTGELFF. The DNA of the CDR3 is TGTGCCAGCCTCGGGACTCTCGACACCGGGGAGCTGTTTTTT.

This clone has just one count. The chain recombines TRBV7-5 with TRBJ1-5; the D call of TRBD1 is as the table states it, not checked on the DNA. TRBV7-5 is a listed pseudogene. The CDR3 length is 17 residues. The CDR3 loop reads CARMGQGADFRNQPQHF. CDR3 DNA: TGTGCCAGAATGGGACAGGGGGCGGATTTTCGCAATCAGCCCCAGCATTTT.

The V and J genes are TRBV7-8 and TRBJ2-2, with D possibly TRBD2 on 6 matching bases. The CDR3 has 14 residues. Trimming removed 5 bases from V and 2 bases from J, with 9 bases in between. CDR1 is SGHVS, CDR2 FQNEAQ, per germline. The CDR3 is CASSTGGNTGELFF. The CDR3 DNA follows: TGTGCCAGCAGCACCGGGGGAAACACCGGGGAGCTGTTTTTT. Filled out from reference TRBV7-8 and TRBJ2-2, the complete variable domain reads GAGVSQSPRYKVAKRGQDVALRCDPISGHVSLFWYQQALGQGPEFLTYFQNEAQLDKSGLPSDRFFAERPEGSVSTLKIQRTQQEDSAVYLCASSTGGNTGELFFGEGSRLTVL.

This sequence joins TRBV30 and TRBJ1-5; 8 bases fit TRBD1. Germline values: CDR1 GTSNPN, CDR2 SVGIG (reference sequence). The ends lost 2 bases at V and 6 bases at J; junction bases unmatched: 3. The CDR3 sequence is 13 residues long. The CDR3, as DNA: TGTGCCTGGAGTCGACAGGGGAGTCAGCCCCAGCATTTT. Translating gives CAWSRQGSQPQHF.

This CDR3 reads CASSKRQTFYEQYF. CDR3 coding DNA: TGTGCCAGCAGCAAAAGACAGACCTTCTACGAGCAGTACTTC. The chain recombines TRBV21-1 with TRBJ2-7; the table calls TRBD1, which could not be checked here. TRBV21-1 is classified as a pseudogene. The CDR3 spans 14 residues.

A single count supports this clone. In DNA form, the CDR3 reads TGTGCCAGCAGCTTGGGACAGCTTAGCAATCAGCCCCAGCATTTT. It codes for CASSLGQLSNQPQHF. The chain combines TRBV5-8 with TRBJ1-5; TRBD1 is a possible D gene (5 bases). The V end was cut by 0 bases, the J end by 0 bases, with 7 bases between. The CDR3 sequence is 15 residues long. Germline assignment: CDR1 SGHTS and CDR2 YDEGEE.